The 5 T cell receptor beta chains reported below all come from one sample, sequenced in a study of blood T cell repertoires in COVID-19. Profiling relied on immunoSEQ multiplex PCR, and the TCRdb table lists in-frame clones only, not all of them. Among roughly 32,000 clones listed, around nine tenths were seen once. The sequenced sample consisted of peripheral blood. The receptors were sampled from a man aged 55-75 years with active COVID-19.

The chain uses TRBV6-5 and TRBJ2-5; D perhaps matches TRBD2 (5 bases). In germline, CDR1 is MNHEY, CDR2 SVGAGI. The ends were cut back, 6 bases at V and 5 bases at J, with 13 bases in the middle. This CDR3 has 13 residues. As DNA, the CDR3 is TGTGCCAGCAGGACTACCCGCTTTGAGACCCAGTACTTC. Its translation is CASRTTRFETQYF.

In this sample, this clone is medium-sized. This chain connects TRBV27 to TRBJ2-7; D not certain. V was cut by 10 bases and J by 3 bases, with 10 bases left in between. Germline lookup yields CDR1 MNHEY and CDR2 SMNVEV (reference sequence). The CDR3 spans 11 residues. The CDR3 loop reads CATFSGYEQYF. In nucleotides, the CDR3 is TGTGCCACCTTCTCGGGCTACGAGCAGTACTTC.

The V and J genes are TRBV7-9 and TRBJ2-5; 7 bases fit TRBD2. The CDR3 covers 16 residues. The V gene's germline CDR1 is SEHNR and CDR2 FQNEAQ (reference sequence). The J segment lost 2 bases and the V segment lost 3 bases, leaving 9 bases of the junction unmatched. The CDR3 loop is CASSFQGGGGQETQYF. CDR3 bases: TGTGCCAGCAGCTTCCAGGGTGGCGGGGGTCAAGAGACCCAGTACTTC.

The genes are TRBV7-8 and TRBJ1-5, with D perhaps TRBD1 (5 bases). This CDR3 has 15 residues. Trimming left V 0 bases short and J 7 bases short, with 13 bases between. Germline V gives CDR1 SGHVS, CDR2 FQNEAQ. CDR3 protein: CASSLAVGRAQPQHF. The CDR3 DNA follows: TGTGCCAGCAGCTTAGCGGTTGGCAGGGCCCAGCCCCAGCATTTT.

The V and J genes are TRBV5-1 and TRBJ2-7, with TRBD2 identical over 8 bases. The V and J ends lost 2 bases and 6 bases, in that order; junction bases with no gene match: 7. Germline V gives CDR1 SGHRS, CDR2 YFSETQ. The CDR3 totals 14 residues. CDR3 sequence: CASSLLSGASEQYF. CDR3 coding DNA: TGCGCCAGCAGCTTACTTAGCGGGGCTTCCGAGCAGTACTTC. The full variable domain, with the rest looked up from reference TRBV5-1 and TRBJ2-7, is KAGVTQTPRYLIKTRGQQVTLSCSPISGHRSVSWYQQTPGQGLQFLFEYFSETQRNKGNFPGRFSGRQFSNSRSEMNVSTLELGDSALYLCASSLLSGASEQYFGPGTRLTVT.